The 29 T cell receptor beta chains below were found in one sample sequenced in a study of blood T cells in healthy people across ages (dated by TCRdb to the mid-2010s). Library generation was performed with 5' RACE. The run used an Illumina HiSeq 2500. A second PCR of 7 to 11 cycles was performed with a sample-barcoded 5' primer and a J-beta primer mix. Clones were called with MiXCR by TCRdb after fastp trimmed the public reads at Q25, and only in-frame beta chains were retained. Each entry is one CDR3 protein sequence, shown with its most common DNA and genes. A total of approximately 1,000,000 distinct CDR3 sequences appear in this sample, around 45% of them only once. The ten largest account for 18% of the sample. Source material: blood. These receptors were collected from a woman aged 55-70 years in good health.

This sequence joins TRBV2 and TRBJ2-5; perhaps D is TRBD1 or TRBD2 (5 bases each). There are 12 residues in the CDR3. V was shortened by 6 bases and J by 6 bases, with 11 bases between the two germline ends. The germline gives CDR1 SNHLY, CDR2 FYNNEI. This CDR3 reads CASSWDAKTQYF. CDR3 sequence (DNA): TGTGCCAGCAGCTGGGACGCGAAGACCCAGTACTTC.

This clonotype was recorded many times. Just one base apart from a much larger clone, this may be a read error. CDR3 DNA sequence: TGTGCCAGCAGTGATCTAGCGGGAGGAGGAAATGAGCAGTACTTC. Its translation is CASSDLAGGGNEQYF. J is TRBJ2-5 and V is TRBV2; the match to TRBD2 covers 11 bases. V shed 3 bases, J shed 11 bases, and the junction held 11 bases outside the gene matches. The CDR3 has 15 amino acids. Germline V gene data show CDR1 as SNHLY and CDR2 as FYNNEI.

CDR3 coding DNA: TGTGCCAGCTCACCCGAGGTGGACGATGGCTACACCTTC. As protein: CASSPEVDDGYTF. This chain uses TRBV18 with TRBJ1-2; D call uncertain. Looked up from germline, CDR1 is KGHSH and CDR2 is LQKENI. This CDR3 contains 13 residues. Trimming removed 3 bases from V and 6 bases from J, with 11 bases in between.

This clonotype was seen more than once but under ten times. The chain uses TRBV20-1 and TRBJ1-4; maybe TRBD1 (5 bases). The CDR3 spans 16 residues. The germline CDR1 and CDR2 sequences are DFQATT and SNEGSKA (reference sequence). Trimming removed 2 bases from V and 0 bases from J, with 13 bases in between. This CDR3 is CSARNSKGSTNEKLFF. CDR3 in DNA: TGCAGTGCTAGAAACTCCAAGGGGTCAACTAATGAAAAACTGTTTTTT.

The genes are TRBV5-1 and TRBJ2-1; 7 nucleotides match TRBD2. The CDR3 covers 16 residues. V was clipped by 1 base and J by 1 base; unmatched bases: 5. The germline V gene encodes CDR1 SGHRS and CDR2 YFSETQ. CDR3 region: CASSLRSSGSYNEQFF. Here the CDR3 DNA reads TGCGCCAGCAGCTTGAGGTCTAGCGGTTCCTACAATGAGCAGTTCTTC. Variable domain in full (rest from reference TRBV5-1 and TRBJ2-1): KAGVTQTPRYLIKTRGQQVTLSCSPISGHRSVSWYQQTPGQGLQFLFEYFSETQRNKGNFPGRFSGRQFSNSRSEMNVSTLELGDSALYLCASSLRSSGSYNEQFFGPGTRLTVL.

This clonotype was counted a single time. As DNA, the CDR3 is TGCGCCAGCAGCCATCCCGGGACTAGCGGGACCTACAATGAGCAGTACTTC. It yields the protein CASSHPGTSGTYNEQYF. The rearrangement joins TRBV4-1 to TRBJ2-1; 13 bases line up with TRBD2. The J call could be wrong; TRBJ2-7 is a better fit for the DNA end. Germline CDR1 and CDR2: MGHRA and YSYEKL. The CDR3 loop spans 17 amino acids.

Worth noting for this clonotype: A much larger clone lies a single base off, so this may be a read error. The chain carries TRBV29-1 and TRBJ2-7; 7 nucleotides align to TRBD1. The trim removed 3 bases at V and 5 bases at J, leaving 7 bases unmatched. Germline lookup yields CDR1 SQVTM and CDR2 ANQGSEA. This CDR3 spans 13 amino acids. The CDR3 is CSVEKDRPDEQYF. The CDR3 DNA is TGCAGCGTTGAGAAGGACAGGCCCGACGAGCAGTACTTC.

This clonotype appeared a few times. CDR3 residues: CASSEPFDRDSFF. The DNA for the CDR3 is TGTGCCAGCAGTGAACCCTTCGACAGGGATTCTTTCTTT. The chain joins TRBV6-1 to TRBJ1-1; TRBD1 matches 7 bases. Per germline, CDR1 MNHNS and CDR2 SASEGT. This CDR3 comprises 13 residues. V trimming: 2 bases; J trimming: 12 bases; junction bases outside the gene matches: 9.

This clonotype was counted only a few times. The chain couples TRBV28 to TRBJ1-1; the D is unclear. This CDR3 region has 15 residues. Trimming removed 4 bases from V and 5 bases from J, with 17 bases in between. Per the germline V gene, CDR1 is MDHEN and CDR2 is SYDVKM. The CDR3 nucleotides read TGTGCCAGCAGTTCCGTACTGAGGGTTGGGACTGAAGCTTTCTTT. Its translation: CASSSVLRVGTEAFF.

As to this clonotype: The junction and the germline gene differ at one end; a read error may be behind it. This chain joins TRBV7-9 and TRBJ2-5; 11 bases are shared with TRBD2. TRBJ2-7 matches the DNA end more closely, so the J call is doubtful. The CDR3 sequence is 19 residues long. Germline V gives CDR1 SEHNR, CDR2 FQNEAQ (reference sequence). CDR3 in amino acids: CASSLWLAGGKHSSCEQYF. The DNA for the CDR3 is TGTGCCAGCAGCTTGTGGCTAGCGGGAGGAAAACATAGCTCCTGCGAGCAGTACTTC.

The chain links TRBV3-1 to TRBJ2-7; D perhaps matches TRBD2 (5 bases). CDR1 is LGHDT and CDR2 is YNNKEL in the germline V gene (reference sequence). The CDR3 spans 14 residues. Deletions cut 1 base from V and 6 bases from J, with 13 bases between. The chain's CDR3 is CASSQATILSEQYF. In DNA, the CDR3 is TGTGCCAGCAGCCAAGCGACTATTCTAAGCGAGCAGTACTTC.

This clonotype appeared once. In DNA form, the CDR3 reads TGTGCCAGCAGCTTAGTCGGCGGGAGGGCCCATGAGACCCAGTACTTC. It encodes CASSLVGGRAHETQYF. The chain links TRBV7-6 to TRBJ2-5; 9 nucleotides align to TRBD2. CDR3 length: 16 residues. In germline, CDR1 is SGHVS, CDR2 FNYEAQ. J lost 5 bases, V lost 1 base, and 8 bases had no gene match.

J is TRBJ2-3 and V is TRBV5-1, with a possible D match to TRBD1 (6 bases). The CDR3 runs to 14 residues. V was pared by 4 bases and J by 2 bases, with 11 bases between. Germline CDR1 SGHRS, CDR2 YFSETQ. The CDR3 reads CASSVDSHTDTQYF. Written as DNA, the CDR3 is TGCGCCAGCAGCGTGGACAGCCACACAGATACGCAGTATTTT.

This chain links TRBV12-3 or TRBV12-4 with TRBJ1-5; D is perhaps TRBD1 (6 bases). Between the trimmed V and J ends, which lost 6 bases and 4 bases, there was a span of 10 bases. There are 13 residues in the CDR3. DNA for the CDR3: TGTGCCAGCAGAGGGGGGGCGAATCAGCCCCAGCATTTT. Its translation is CASRGGANQPQHF.

This clonotype was seen more than once but under ten times. This rearrangement joins TRBV5-1 to TRBJ2-5, with a weak D call TRBD2 (6 bases). The J call is uncertain, as TRBJ2-7 better fits the DNA end. Germline V gene lookup returns CDR1 SGHRS and CDR2 YFSETQ. The CDR3 totals 15 residues. In nucleotides, the CDR3 is TGCGCCAGCAGCTTGGCCGGAACTAGCTTGTTCGAGCAGTACTTC. The encoded protein is CASSLAGTSLFEQYF.

This chain links TRBV6-1 with TRBJ2-5, with 15 bases lining up with TRBD2. This CDR3 has 16 residues. Germline-derived CDR1 and CDR2 are MNHNS and SASEGT. Trimming at V came to 4 bases and at J to 3 bases, leaving 3 bases not matched to a gene. The CDR3 region has the DNA TGTGCCAGCAGTGGCTGGACTAGCGGGAGGGAAGAGACCCAGTACTTC. This codes for CASSGWTSGREETQYF.

V is TRBV19 and J is TRBJ1-5; D perhaps matches TRBD1 (5 bases). CDR1 is LNHDA and CDR2 is SQIVND in the germline V gene (reference sequence). This CDR3 contains 13 residues. V lost 4 bases and J lost 6, with 10 bases in between. The chain's CDR3 is CASSTGIGQPQHF. CDR3 bases: TGTGCCAGTAGTACAGGGATCGGTCAGCCCCAGCATTTT. The whole variable domain, remainder taken from reference TRBV19 and TRBJ1-5, is DGGITQSPKYLFRKEGQNVTLSCEQNLNHDAMYWYRQDPGQGLRLIYYSQIVNDFQKGDIAEGYSVSREKKESFPLTVTSAQKNPTAFYLCASSTGIGQPQHFGDGTRLSIL.

This chain joins TRBV29-1 and TRBJ1-3; D remains ambiguous. The CDR3 consists of 16 residues. Germline CDR1 reads SQVTM; CDR2 reads ANQGSEA. V lost 4 bases and J lost 0, with 16 bases in between. CDR3 amino acids: CSVVSPGVSSGNTIYF. The CDR3 DNA follows: TGCAGCGTTGTCAGCCCGGGCGTGAGCTCTGGAAACACCATATATTTT.

J is TRBJ2-1 and V is TRBV20-1, with 9 bases aligning to TRBD2. The CDR3 covers 15 residues. Losses at the gene ends were 5 bases for V and 6 bases for J; bases not matched to a gene: 11. From germline, CDR1 is DFQATT and CDR2 SNEGSKA (reference sequence). This chain's CDR3 is CSARGSSGKGNEQFF. CDR3 in DNA: TGCAGTGCTCGGGGGTCTAGCGGGAAGGGCAATGAGCAGTTCTTC.

This clonotype was recorded a few times. The chain is built from TRBV20-1 and TRBJ1-4; TRBD1 matches at 7 bases. V was pared by 0 bases and J by 4 bases, with 11 bases of the junction left unmatched. The CDR3 runs to 17 residues. Germline loops: CDR1 DFQATT, CDR2 SNEGSKA (reference sequence). The CDR3 here is CSARDPSTGHGNEKLFF. CDR3 sequence (DNA): TGCAGTGCTAGAGACCCTTCGACAGGGCATGGTAATGAAAAACTGTTTTTT.

This clonotype has at least ten counts. V and J are TRBV29-1 and TRBJ2-3; D is possibly TRBD1 (5 bases). The CDR3 is made up of 13 amino acids. Germline-derived CDR1 and CDR2 are SQVTM and ANQGSEA. The V end was cut by 3 bases, the J end by 3 bases, with 10 bases between. CDR3 residues: CSVERQGTDTQYF. In DNA, the CDR3 is TGCAGCGTTGAGAGGCAGGGAACAGATACGCAGTATTTT.

The V gene is TRBV11-1, the J gene TRBJ2-7; TRBD1 aligns across 7 bases. V lost 0 bases to trimming and J lost 2 bases; unmatched junction nucleotides: 4. This CDR3 comprises 15 residues. Germline CDR1 and CDR2: SGHAT and FQDESV (reference sequence). Here the CDR3 reads CASSLAAQGAYEQYF. In DNA form, the CDR3 reads TGTGCCAGCAGCTTAGCGGCGCAGGGGGCCTACGAGCAGTACTTC.

The chain joins TRBV12-3 or TRBV12-4 to TRBJ2-1; D might be TRBD2 (5 bases). V lost 2 bases to trimming and J lost 10 bases, with 15 bases between them. This CDR3 region has 14 residues. The CDR3 spells CASSLLRALNEQFF. The CDR3 nucleotides are TGTGCCAGCAGTTTATTGAGGGCCCTGAACGAGCAGTTCTTC.

This chain uses TRBV5-1 with TRBJ2-5; 7 positions agree with TRBD1. Germline V gene sequence: CDR1 SGHRS, CDR2 YFSETQ. The CDR3 runs to 14 residues. The trim removed 3 bases at V and 1 base at J, leaving 3 bases unmatched. The CDR3 loop reads CASSWGQSQETQYF. The CDR3 DNA is TGCGCCAGCAGCTGGGGACAGTCCCAAGAGACCCAGTACTTC.

The sample holds a few counts of this clonotype. This chain joins TRBV29-1 and TRBJ2-4; perhaps TRBD1 as D (6 bases). The germline CDR1 and CDR2 sequences are SQVTM and ANQGSEA. V shed 4 bases and J shed 0 bases, with 10 bases lying between them. CDR3 length: 14 amino acids. The CDR3 sequence is CSVVGAKAKNIQYF. CDR3 coding DNA: TGCAGCGTTGTGGGGGCAAAAGCCAAAAACATTCAGTACTTC.

The rearrangement joins TRBV29-1 to TRBJ2-5; TRBD1 matches 8 bases. The J call may be incorrect, as the DNA end agrees better with TRBJ2-7. This CDR3 region has 14 residues. Germline CDR1 is SQVTM and CDR2 is ANQGSEA. CDR3 sequence reads: CSVETAGGGYEQYF. The CDR3 coding sequence is TGCAGCGTTGAAACTGCAGGGGGCGGCTACGAGCAGTACTTC.

In this sample, this clonotype turned up a few times. The genes are TRBV6-6 and TRBJ2-7; 8 nucleotides agree with TRBD1. In germline, CDR1 is MNHNY, CDR2 SVGAGI (reference sequence). The CDR3 is made up of 16 amino acids. The trim removed 4 bases at V and 3 bases at J, leaving 11 bases unmatched. The CDR3 sequence: CASSFPLDRAFYEQYF. CDR3 DNA sequence: TGTGCCAGCAGTTTTCCCCTGGACAGGGCCTTCTACGAGCAGTACTTC.

The chain recombines TRBV10-1 with TRBJ2-3, with 8 nucleotides matching TRBD1. V gave up 3 bases and J gave up 5 bases; unmatched junction bases: 1. There are 13 residues in the CDR3. The V gene's germline CDR1 is WNHNN and CDR2 SYGVQD (reference sequence). CDR3 bases: TGCGCCAGCAGTGACAGGGGGCAAGATACGCAGTATTTT. Protein: CASSDRGQDTQYF.

The chain employs TRBV20-1 and TRBJ1-5; D not certain. The length of the CDR3 is 14 residues. The germline V gene has CDR1 DFQATT and CDR2 SNEGSKA (reference sequence). Trimming removed 6 bases from V and 2 bases from J, with 14 bases in between. CDR3 nucleotide sequence: TGCAGTGCGACGTCCCAGGAGGGCAATCAGCCCCAGCATTTT. It yields the protein CSATSQEGNQPQHF.